One sample yielded the 14 T cell receptor beta chains listed below, sequenced in a study of lymphopenia after photon versus proton radiotherapy. The method was immunoSEQ multiplex PCR; TCRdb's version includes in-frame clones alone and lacks a portion of them. The repertoire holds some 15,000 clones, with 82% as singletons. The sample in question was peripheral blood, obtained from a patient treated with photon-based radiotherapy. These TCRs come from a man over 45 with gastric cancer.

The V call is TRBV12-5, the J call TRBJ2-3, with 7 bases fitting TRBD1. The CDR3 loop spans 14 amino acids. J lost 2 bases, V lost 5 bases, and 4 bases had no gene match. From germline, CDR1 is LGHNT and CDR2 FRNRAP. CDR3 residues: CASGIGQDTDTQYF. The CDR3 DNA reads as TGTGCTAGTGGTATAGGACAGGACACAGATACGCAGTATTTT. Complete variable domain (other parts from reference TRBV12-5 and TRBJ2-3): DARVTQTPRHKVTEMGQEVTMRCQPILGHNTVFWYRQTMMQGLELLAYFRNRAPLDDSGMPKDRFSAEMPDATLATLKIQPSEPRDSAVYFCASGIGQDTDTQYFGPGTRLTVL.

In its sample, this clone was seen once. The rearrangement joins TRBV5-1 to TRBJ2-3; TRBD1 aligns across 7 bases. The length of the CDR3 is 14 residues. V gave up 5 bases and J gave up 2 bases; unmatched junction bases: 5. Germline CDR1 reads SGHRS; CDR2 reads YFSETQ. DNA for the CDR3: TGCGCCAGCAGGAGACAGGGAGTCACAGATACGCAGTATTTT. It translates to CASRRQGVTDTQYF.

This clone was observed a single time. The chain combines TRBV23-1 with TRBJ2-2; tentatively, D is TRBD1 (6 bases). TRBV23-1 is identified as an open reading frame with a role that is uncertain. V lost 11 bases and J 0 bases, leaving 13 bases between the germline ends. This CDR3 has 14 amino acids. CDR3 nucleotides: TGCGCCGTATACAGGGTACCGAACACCGGGGAGCTGTTTTTT. Translating gives CAVYRVPNTGELFF.

The V gene is TRBV5-6, the J gene TRBJ2-2; 7 bases match TRBD1. Germline V gene data show CDR1 as SGHDT and CDR2 as YYEEEE. J was trimmed by 7 bases and V by 4 bases; bases with no gene match: 7. The CDR3 is made up of 14 amino acids. CDR3 region: CASSETGKGGELFF. The CDR3 nucleotides read TGTGCCAGCAGCGAGACAGGGAAGGGCGGGGAGCTGTTTTTT.

This chain links TRBV15 with TRBJ1-4; 11 bases match TRBD1. The length of the CDR3 is 16 residues. The germline CDR1 and CDR2 sequences are LNHNV and YYDKDF (reference sequence). V lost 4 bases and J lost 8; bases outside the gene matches: 9. CDR3 region: CATSTQSGTGGEKLFF. The CDR3 DNA reads TGTGCCACCAGCACCCAATCCGGGACAGGGGGAGAAAAACTGTTTTTT.

The chain recombines TRBV19 with TRBJ2-2; TRBD1 matches at 8 bases. The germline V gene encodes CDR1 LNHDA and CDR2 SQIVND (reference sequence). CDR3 size: 16 residues. V shed 6 bases and J 3 bases; nucleotides not matched to a gene: 9. In nucleotides, the CDR3 is TGTGCCAGTAGAAGGAGTGGGACAGGATACACCGGGGAGCTGTTTTTT. Translation: CASRRSGTGYTGELFF.

The gene calls are TRBV6-1 and TRBJ2-5, with TRBD1 as a possible D gene (6 bases). The CDR3 totals 15 residues. Germline V gene lookup returns CDR1 MNHNS and CDR2 SASEGT. Trimming took off 6 bases at V and 2 bases at J, with 16 bases between the two ends. The CDR3 sequence: CASRATGRRQETQYF. For the CDR3, the DNA is TGTGCCAGCAGGGCAACAGGGCGGAGGCAAGAGACCCAGTACTTC.

The gene calls are TRBV19 and TRBJ1-1, with D uncertain. Deletions cut 10 bases from V and 1 base from J, with 19 bases between. This CDR3 is 15 amino acids long. Germline-derived CDR1 and CDR2 are LNHDA and SQIVND (reference sequence). CDR3 loop: CATRPGLEWNTEAFF. CDR3 DNA sequence: TGTGCCACTCGACCCGGCTTGGAGTGGAACACTGAAGCTTTCTTT.

This clone was found a few times. The chain employs TRBV27 and TRBJ1-6; 9 bases fit TRBD1. CDR3 length: 16 residues. The germline gives CDR1 MNHEY, CDR2 SMNVEV (reference sequence). V lost 5 bases and J lost 9; bases outside the gene matches: 11. CDR3: CASSETGGVQSSPLHF. The CDR3 DNA is TGTGCCAGCAGTGAAACAGGGGGCGTCCAGAGTTCACCCCTCCACTTT.

The V and J genes are TRBV7-9 and TRBJ1-5, with D possibly being TRBD1 (5 bases). Per germline, CDR1 SEHNR and CDR2 FQNEAQ (reference sequence). This CDR3 has 14 amino acids. Trimming took 5 bases from V and 1 from J, leaving 9 bases between them. The CDR3 sequence: CASSAGRSNQPQHF. The DNA of the CDR3 is TGTGCCAGCAGCGCAGGGCGAAGCAATCAGCCCCAGCATTTT.

This chain joins TRBV11-2 and TRBJ1-1; TRBD1 is a possible D gene (6 bases). V was clipped by 2 bases and J by 9 bases, with 19 bases between them. Germline V gene lookup returns CDR1 SGHAT and CDR2 FQNNGV. The CDR3 loop spans 15 amino acids. CDR3 region: CASSLLQGGVSKAFF. DNA for the CDR3: TGTGCCAGCAGCTTATTACAGGGTGGGGTATCGAAAGCTTTCTTT.

This chain connects TRBV10-1 to TRBJ1-1; 8 bases are a match to TRBD1. Germline V gene data show CDR1 as WNHNN and CDR2 as SYGVQD (reference sequence). V dropped 3 bases and J dropped 7; count of bases not matched to a gene: 7. The CDR3 sequence is 14 residues long. CDR3 residues: CASSDPGQANEAFF. DNA for the CDR3: TGCGCCAGCAGTGATCCGGGACAGGCCAATGAAGCTTTCTTT.

The CDR3 sequence: CASSLGPGGTDTQYF. DNA of the CDR3: TGCGCCAGCAGCTTAGGCCCAGGGGGCACAGATACGCAGTATTTT. The rearrangement uses TRBV5-1 and TRBJ2-3, with D possibly being TRBD1 (6 bases). The V and J ends lost 2 bases and 1 base respectively, with 11 bases between them. CDR1 is SGHRS, CDR2 YFSETQ, per germline. The CDR3 is made up of 15 amino acids.

V usage is TRBV10-2 and J usage is TRBJ1-3; D may be TRBD1 (6 bases). V was clipped by 6 bases and J by 0 bases, with 12 bases between them. The V gene's germline CDR1 is WSHSY and CDR2 SAAADI. CDR3 length: 15 amino acids. In DNA form, the CDR3 reads TGCGCCAGCAGCGGACAGACCCACTCTGGAAACACCATATATTTT. Its protein is CASSGQTHSGNTIYF.